The T cell receptor beta chain under discussion was sequenced for a study of shared clonotypes between healthy human individuals. Only in-frame clones appear in the TCRdb table, and some are missing; sequencing was by immunoSEQ multiplex PCR. The sample shows roughly 2 million clones, approximately 94% of them seen only once. This CDR3 is 15 amino acids long. Trimming stripped 4 bases from V and 0 bases from J, with 13 bases between. Germline CDR1 is GTSNPN and CDR2 is SVGIG (reference sequence). The material sequenced was naive CD4+ T cells sorted from blood. Subset noted: CD45RA+ positively selected. The rearrangement links TRBV30 to TRBJ2-4, with a weak D call TRBD1 (5 bases). The TCR originated in a man aged 18 to 30 in good health. In DNA form, the CDR3 reads TGTGCCTGGACTACACAGGCTGTAGCCAAAAACATTCAGTACTTC. Translation gives CAWTTQAVAKNIQYF.